The clone carrying this T cell receptor (beta chain) has a count of ten or more. This entry belongs to a study of glioma-infiltrating T cells. With 5 bases removed from V and 8 bases from J, the gap between germline ends came to 19 bases. The CDR3 is 15 residues long. The germline V gene encodes CDR1 MNHNS and CDR2 SASEGT. The iRepertoire nested amplicon-rescue multiplex PCR amplified TCR alpha and beta CDR3s from RNA. Input was 100-400 ng of tissue mRNA or PBMC total RNA. TCRdb ran MiXCR on the multiplex PCR reads and lists one entry per CDR3 protein. The repertoire holds fewer than 200,000 distinct CDR3 sequences, with more than 35% as singletons.

V usage is TRBV6-1 and J usage is TRBJ2-1, with D uncertain. Sequenced material: glioma tissue, nonneoplastic brain tissue, or PBMCs (not recorded which). This TCR was sampled from a human donor with low-grade glioma or glioblastoma, undergoing nonglioma brain surgery, or in good health (not recorded which). The CDR3 region has the DNA TGTGCCAGCAGTAGGCCCCGTGCGGCCCGGGATGAGCAGTTCTTC. Protein: CASSRPRAARDEQFF.